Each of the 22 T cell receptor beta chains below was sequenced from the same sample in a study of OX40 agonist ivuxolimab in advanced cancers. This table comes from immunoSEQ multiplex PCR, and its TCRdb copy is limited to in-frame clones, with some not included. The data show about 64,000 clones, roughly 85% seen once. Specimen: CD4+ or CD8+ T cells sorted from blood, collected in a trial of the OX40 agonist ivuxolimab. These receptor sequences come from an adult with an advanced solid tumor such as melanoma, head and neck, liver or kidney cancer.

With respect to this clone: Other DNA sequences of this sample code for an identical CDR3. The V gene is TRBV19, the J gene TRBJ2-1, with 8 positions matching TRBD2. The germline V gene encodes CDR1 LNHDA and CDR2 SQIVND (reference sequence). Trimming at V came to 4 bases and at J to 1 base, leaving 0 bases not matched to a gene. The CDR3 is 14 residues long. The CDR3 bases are TGTGCCAGTAGTAGCGGGGGGTCCTACAATGAGCAGTTCTTC. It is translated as CASSSGGSYNEQFF.

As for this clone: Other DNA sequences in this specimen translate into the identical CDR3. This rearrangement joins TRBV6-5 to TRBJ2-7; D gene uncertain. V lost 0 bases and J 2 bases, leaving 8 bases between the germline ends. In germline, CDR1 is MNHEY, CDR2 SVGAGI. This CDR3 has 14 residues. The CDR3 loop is CASSYSGGTYEQYF. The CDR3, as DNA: TGTGCCAGCAGTTACTCTGGCGGAACCTACGAGCAGTACTTC.

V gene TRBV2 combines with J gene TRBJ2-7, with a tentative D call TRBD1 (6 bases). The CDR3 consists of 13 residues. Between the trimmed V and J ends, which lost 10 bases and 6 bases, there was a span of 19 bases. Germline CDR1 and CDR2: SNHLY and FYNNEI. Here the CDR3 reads CATVGLRGGEQYF. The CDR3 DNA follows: TGTGCCACCGTGGGGTTGAGAGGGGGCGAGCAGTACTTC.

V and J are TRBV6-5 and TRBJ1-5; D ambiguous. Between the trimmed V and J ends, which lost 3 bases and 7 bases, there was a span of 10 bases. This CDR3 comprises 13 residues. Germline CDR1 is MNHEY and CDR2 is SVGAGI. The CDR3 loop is CASSYNVAQPQHF. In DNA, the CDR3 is TGTGCCAGCAGTTATAATGTCGCCCAGCCCCAGCATTTT.

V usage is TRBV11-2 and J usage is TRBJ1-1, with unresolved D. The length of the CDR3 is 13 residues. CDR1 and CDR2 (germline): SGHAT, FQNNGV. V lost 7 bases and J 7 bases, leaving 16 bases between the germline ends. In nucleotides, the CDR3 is TGTGCCAGCAACCTGCCACCCGGCGGTGAAGCTTTCTTT. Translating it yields CASNLPPGGEAFF.

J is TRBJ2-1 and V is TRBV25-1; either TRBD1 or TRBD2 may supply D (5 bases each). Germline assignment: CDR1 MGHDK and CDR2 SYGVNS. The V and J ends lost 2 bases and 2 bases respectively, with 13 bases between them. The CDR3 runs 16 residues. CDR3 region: CASSEAGRVPYNEQFF. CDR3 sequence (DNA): TGTGCCAGCAGTGAAGCGGGCAGGGTGCCCTACAATGAGCAGTTCTTC.

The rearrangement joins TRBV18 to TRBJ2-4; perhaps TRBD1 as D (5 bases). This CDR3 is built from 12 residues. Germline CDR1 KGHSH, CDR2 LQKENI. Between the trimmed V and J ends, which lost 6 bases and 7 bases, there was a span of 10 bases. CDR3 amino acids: CASSPRDNIQYF. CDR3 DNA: TGTGCCAGCTCGCCCAGGGATAACATTCAGTACTTC.

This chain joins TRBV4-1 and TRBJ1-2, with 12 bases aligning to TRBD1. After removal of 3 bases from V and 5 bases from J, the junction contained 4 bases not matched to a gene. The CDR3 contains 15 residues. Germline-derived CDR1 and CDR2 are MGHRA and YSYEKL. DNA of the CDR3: TGCGCCAGCAGCCAGGGGACAGGGGGCGGGTATGGCTACACCTTC. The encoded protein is CASSQGTGGGYGYTF.

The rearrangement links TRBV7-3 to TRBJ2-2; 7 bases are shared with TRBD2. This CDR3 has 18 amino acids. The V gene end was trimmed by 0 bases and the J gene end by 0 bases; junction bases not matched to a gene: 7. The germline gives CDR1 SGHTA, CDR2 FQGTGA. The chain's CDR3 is CASSLTFGLDPNTGELFF. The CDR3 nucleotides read TGTGCCAGCAGCTTAACGTTCGGACTAGATCCGAACACCGGGGAGCTGTTTTTT.

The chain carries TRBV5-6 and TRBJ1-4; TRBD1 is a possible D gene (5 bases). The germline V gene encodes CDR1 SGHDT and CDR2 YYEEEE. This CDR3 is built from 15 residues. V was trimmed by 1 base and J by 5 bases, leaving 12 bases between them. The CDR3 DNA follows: TGTGCCAGCAGCTTGTTGGGACCTAGGAATGAAAAACTGTTTTTT. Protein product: CASSLLGPRNEKLFF. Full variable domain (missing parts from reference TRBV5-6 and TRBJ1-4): DAGVTQSPTHLIKTRGQQVTLRCSPKSGHDTVSWYQQALGQGPQFIFQYYEEEERQRGNFPDRFSGHQFPNYSSELNVNALLLGDSALYLCASSLLGPRNEKLFFGSGTQLSVL.

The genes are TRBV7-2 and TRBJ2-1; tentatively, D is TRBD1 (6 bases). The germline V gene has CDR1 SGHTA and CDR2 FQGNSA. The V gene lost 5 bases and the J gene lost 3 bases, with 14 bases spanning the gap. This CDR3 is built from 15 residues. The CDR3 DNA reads TGTGCCAGCAGCCCGAAGGACAGCCGCTACAATGAGCAGTTCTTC. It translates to CASSPKDSRYNEQFF.

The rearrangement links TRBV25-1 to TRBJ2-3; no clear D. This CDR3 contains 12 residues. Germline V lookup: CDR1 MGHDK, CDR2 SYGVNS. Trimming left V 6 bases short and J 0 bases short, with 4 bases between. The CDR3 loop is CASRLSTDTQYF. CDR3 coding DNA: TGTGCCAGCAGACTCAGCACAGATACGCAGTATTTT.

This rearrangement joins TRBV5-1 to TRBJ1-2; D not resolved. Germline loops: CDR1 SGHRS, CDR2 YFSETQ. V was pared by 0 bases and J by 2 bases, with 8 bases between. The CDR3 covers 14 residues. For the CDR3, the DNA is TGCGCCAGCAGCTTGGCCTTGGGGAACTATGGCTACACCTTC. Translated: CASSLALGNYGYTF.

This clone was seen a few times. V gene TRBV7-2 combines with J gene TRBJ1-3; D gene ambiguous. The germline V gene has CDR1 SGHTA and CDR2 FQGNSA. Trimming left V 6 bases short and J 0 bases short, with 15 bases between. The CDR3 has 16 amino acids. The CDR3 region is CASSQTGIYSGNTIYF. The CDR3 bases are TGTGCCAGCAGTCAGACGGGGATCTACTCTGGAAACACCATATATTTT.

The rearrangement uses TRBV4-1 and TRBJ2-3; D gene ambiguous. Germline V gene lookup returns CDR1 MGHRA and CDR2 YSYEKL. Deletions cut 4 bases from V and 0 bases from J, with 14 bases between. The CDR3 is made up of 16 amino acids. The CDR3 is CASSPYTISSTDTQYF. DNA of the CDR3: TGCGCCAGCAGCCCATACACCATTTCTAGCACAGATACGCAGTATTTT.

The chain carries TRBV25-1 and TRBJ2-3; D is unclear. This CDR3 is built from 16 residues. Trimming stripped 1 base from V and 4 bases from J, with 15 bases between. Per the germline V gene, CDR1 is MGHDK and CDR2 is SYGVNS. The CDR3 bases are TGTGCCAGCAGTGAATTATCGGGCAACAGAGCAGATACGCAGTATTTT. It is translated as CASSELSGNRADTQYF.

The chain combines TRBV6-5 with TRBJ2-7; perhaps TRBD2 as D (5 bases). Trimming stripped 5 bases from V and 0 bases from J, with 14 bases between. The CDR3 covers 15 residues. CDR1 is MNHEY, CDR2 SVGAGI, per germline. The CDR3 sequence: CASSSLDWLSYEQYF. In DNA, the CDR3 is TGTGCCAGCAGTAGTTTGGACTGGCTCTCCTACGAGCAGTACTTC.

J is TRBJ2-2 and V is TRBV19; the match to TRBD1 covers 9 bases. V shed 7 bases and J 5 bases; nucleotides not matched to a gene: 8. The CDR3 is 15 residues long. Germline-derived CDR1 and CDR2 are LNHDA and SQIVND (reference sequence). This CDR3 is CASTRQGGQTGELFF. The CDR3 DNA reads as TGTGCCAGTACCCGACAGGGGGGGCAAACCGGGGAGCTGTTTTTT.

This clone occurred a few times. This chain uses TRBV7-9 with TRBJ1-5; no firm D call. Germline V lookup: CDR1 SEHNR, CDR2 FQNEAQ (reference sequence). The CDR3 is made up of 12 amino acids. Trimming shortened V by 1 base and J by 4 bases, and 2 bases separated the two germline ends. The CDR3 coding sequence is TGTGCCAGCAGCTTAGGGAATCAGCCCCAGCATTTT. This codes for CASSLGNQPQHF.

CDR3 region: CASSVDSSIDEQYF. For the CDR3, the DNA is TGTGCCAGCAGCGTAGATAGCAGTATCGACGAGCAGTACTTC. The chain links TRBV9 to TRBJ2-7; D is unresolved. Germline V gene sequence: CDR1 SGDLS, CDR2 YYNGEE. Trimming stripped 0 bases from V and 5 bases from J, with 12 bases between. The CDR3 loop spans 14 amino acids.

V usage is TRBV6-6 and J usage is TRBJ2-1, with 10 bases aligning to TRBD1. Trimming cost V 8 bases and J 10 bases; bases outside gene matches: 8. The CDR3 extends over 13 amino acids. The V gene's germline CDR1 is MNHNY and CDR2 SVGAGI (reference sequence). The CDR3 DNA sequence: TGTGCCAGCTGGACAGGGGGGCGCGGCGAGCAGTTCTTC. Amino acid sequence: CASWTGGRGEQFF.

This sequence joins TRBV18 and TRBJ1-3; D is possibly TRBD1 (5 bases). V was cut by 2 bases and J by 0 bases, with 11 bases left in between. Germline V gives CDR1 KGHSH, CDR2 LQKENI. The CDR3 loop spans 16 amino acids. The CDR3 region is CASSPMGGDSGNTIYF. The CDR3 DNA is TGTGCCAGCTCACCAATGGGGGGAGACTCTGGAAACACCATATATTTT.